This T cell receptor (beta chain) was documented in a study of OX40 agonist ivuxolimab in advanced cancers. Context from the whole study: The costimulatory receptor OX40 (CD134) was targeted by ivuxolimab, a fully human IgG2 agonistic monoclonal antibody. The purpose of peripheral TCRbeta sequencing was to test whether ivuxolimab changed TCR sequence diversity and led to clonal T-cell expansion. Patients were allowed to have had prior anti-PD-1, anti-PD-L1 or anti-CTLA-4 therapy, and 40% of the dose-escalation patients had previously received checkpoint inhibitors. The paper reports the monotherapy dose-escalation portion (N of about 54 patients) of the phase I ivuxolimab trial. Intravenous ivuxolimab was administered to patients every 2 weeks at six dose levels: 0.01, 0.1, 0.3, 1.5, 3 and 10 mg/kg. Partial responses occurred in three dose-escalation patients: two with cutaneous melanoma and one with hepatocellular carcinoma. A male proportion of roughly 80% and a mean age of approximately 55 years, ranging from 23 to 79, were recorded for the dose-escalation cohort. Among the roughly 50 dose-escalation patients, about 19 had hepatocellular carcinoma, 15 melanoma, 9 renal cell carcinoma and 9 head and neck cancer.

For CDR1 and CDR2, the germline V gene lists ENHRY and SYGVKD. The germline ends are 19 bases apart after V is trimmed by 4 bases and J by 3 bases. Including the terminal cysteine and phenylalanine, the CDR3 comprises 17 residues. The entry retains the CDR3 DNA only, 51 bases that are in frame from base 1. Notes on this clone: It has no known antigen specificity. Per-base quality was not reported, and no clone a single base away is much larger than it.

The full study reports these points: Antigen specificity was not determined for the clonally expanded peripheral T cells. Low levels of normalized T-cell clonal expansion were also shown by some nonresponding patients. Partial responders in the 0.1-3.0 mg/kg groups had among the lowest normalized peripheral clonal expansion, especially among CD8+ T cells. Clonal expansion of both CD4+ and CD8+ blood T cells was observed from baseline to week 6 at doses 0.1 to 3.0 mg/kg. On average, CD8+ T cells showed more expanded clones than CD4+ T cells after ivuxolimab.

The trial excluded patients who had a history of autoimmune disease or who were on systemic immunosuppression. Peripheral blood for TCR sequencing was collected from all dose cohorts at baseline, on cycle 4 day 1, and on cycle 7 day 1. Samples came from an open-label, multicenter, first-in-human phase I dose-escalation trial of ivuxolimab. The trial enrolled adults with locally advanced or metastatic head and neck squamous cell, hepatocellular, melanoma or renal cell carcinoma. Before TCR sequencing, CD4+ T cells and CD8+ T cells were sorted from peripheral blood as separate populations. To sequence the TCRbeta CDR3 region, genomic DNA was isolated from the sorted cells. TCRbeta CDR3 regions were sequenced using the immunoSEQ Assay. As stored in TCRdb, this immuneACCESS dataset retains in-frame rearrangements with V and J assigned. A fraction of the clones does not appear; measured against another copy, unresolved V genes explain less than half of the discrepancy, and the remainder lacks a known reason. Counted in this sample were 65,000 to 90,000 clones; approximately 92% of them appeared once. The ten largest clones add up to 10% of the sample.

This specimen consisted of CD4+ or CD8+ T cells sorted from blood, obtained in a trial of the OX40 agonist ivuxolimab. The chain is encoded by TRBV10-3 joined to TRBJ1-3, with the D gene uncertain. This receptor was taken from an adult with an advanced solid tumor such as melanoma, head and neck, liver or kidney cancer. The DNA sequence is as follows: TGTGCCATCAGTGCTCCCCGCCGGGTTCGAAGTGGAAACACCATATATTTT. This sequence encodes CAISAPRRVRSGNTIYF.